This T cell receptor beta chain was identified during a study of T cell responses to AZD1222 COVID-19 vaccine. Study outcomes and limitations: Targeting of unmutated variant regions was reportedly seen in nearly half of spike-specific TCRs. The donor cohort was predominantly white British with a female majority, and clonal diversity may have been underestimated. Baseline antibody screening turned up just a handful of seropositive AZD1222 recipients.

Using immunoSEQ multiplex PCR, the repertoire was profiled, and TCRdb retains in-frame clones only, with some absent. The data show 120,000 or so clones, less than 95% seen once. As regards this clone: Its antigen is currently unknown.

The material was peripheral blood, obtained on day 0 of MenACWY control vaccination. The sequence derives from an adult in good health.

CDR3 nucleotide sequence: TGTGCCAGCAGTCATGGGACTAGCGGGGCCGGACTAGAGACCCAGTACTTC. It yields the protein CASSHGTSGAGLETQYF. V usage is TRBV7-9 and J usage is TRBJ2-5, with TRBD2 matching 13 bases. CDR1 and CDR2 (germline): SEHNR, FQNEAQ (reference sequence). Trimming removed 6 bases from V and 4 bases from J; junction bases left unmatched: 11. CDR3 size: 17 residues. Full variable domain (outside the CDR3, taken from reference TRBV7-9 and TRBJ2-5): DTGVSQNPRHKITKRGQNVTFRCDPISEHNRLYWYRQTLGQGPEFLTYFQNEAQLEKSRLLSDRFSAERPKGSFSTLEIQRTEQGDSAMYLCASSHGTSGAGLETQYFGPGTRLLVL.